The next 8 T cell receptor beta chains were all read from a single sample in a study of T cell repertoires in cytomegalovirus infection. TCRdb called the reads again in MiXCR, with one record for every CDR3 protein. The table lists 45,000 to 65,000 distinct CDR3 sequences, about 19% of them singletons. Their cognate antigens are unknown. Here the sequenced sample was CD8+ T cells from cultured PBMCs, taken from culture after CMV antigen stimulation. The receptors come from a human donor in good health (CMV status not recorded). Some clones in this sample may be carry-over from other donors' samples.

V gene TRBV7-9 combines with J gene TRBJ1-1, with D unresolved. The germline gives CDR1 SEHNR, CDR2 FQNEAQ (reference sequence). CDR3 length: 14 residues. Trimming pared 10 bases from V and 0 bases from J, leaving 15 bases between. The CDR3 loop reads CAIGLSSMNTEAFF. The CDR3 DNA follows: TGTGCCATAGGACTGTCCTCTATGAACACTGAAGCTTTCTTT.

Note on this clonotype: This likely comes from a read error, as the CDR3 has no conserved phenylalanine or tryptophan at its end. The chain combines TRBV11-2 with TRBJ1-6; D is ambiguous. This CDR3 spans 16 amino acids. V gave up 0 bases and J gave up 8 bases, with 14 bases separating them. Germline lookup yields CDR1 SGHAT and CDR2 FQNNGV. The CDR3 protein is CASSLERRGGYSPLHL. For the CDR3, the DNA is TGTGCCAGCAGCTTAGAGAGACGGGGAGGTTATTCACCCCTCCACTTA.

The chain recombines TRBV9 with TRBJ2-1; D not certain. CDR1 is SGDLS and CDR2 is YYNGEE in the germline V gene. V lost 3 bases to trimming and J lost 9 bases, with 13 bases between them. The CDR3 extends over 13 amino acids. In DNA, the CDR3 is TGTGCCAGCAGCGAAGGGTCACGGGTTGAGCAGTTCTTC. Protein: CASSEGSRVEQFF. Full variable domain (rest looked up from reference TRBV9 and TRBJ2-1): DSGVTQTPKHLITATGQRVTLRCSPRSGDLSVYWYQQSLDQGLQFLIQYYNGEERAKGNILERFSAQQFPDLHSELNLSSLELGDSALYFCASSEGSRVEQFFGPGTRLTVL.

This clonotype was counted only a few times. The rearrangement uses TRBV11-3 and TRBJ2-5; D uncertain. The CDR3 runs to 13 residues. The V end was cut by 5 bases, the J end by 0 bases, with 7 bases between. Germline assignment: CDR1 SGHNT and CDR2 YENEEA. The CDR3 DNA sequence: TGTGCCAGCAGCCCCGCCAACCAAGAGACCCAGTACTTC. Protein product: CASSPANQETQYF.

Notes on this clonotype: This may stem from a read error, because a much larger clone lies one nucleotide away. The chain couples TRBV7-9 to TRBJ1-1; 7 nucleotides match TRBD1. This CDR3 region has 13 residues. The germline CDR1 and CDR2 sequences are SEHNR and FQNEAQ (reference sequence). With V trimmed by 5 bases and J by 4 bases, 4 bases remained unmatched. This CDR3 reads CASSPPGGTEAFF. The CDR3 DNA is TGTGCCAGCAGCCCCCCAGGGGGCACTGAAGCTTTCTTT. The whole variable domain, filled in from reference TRBV7-9 and TRBJ1-1, reads DTGVSQNPRHKITKRGQNVTFRCDPISEHNRLYWYRQTLGQGPEFLTYFQNEAQLEKSRLLSDRFSAERPKGSFSTLEIQRTEQGDSAMYLCASSPPGGTEAFFGQGTRLTVV.

This chain links TRBV29-1 with TRBJ2-1, with D unresolved. CDR1 and CDR2 (germline): SQVTM, ANQGSEA. CDR3 size: 11 residues. Trimming stripped 5 bases from V and 5 bases from J, with 7 bases between. The CDR3 nucleotides are TGCAGCGTTCGACCTAACAATGAGCAGTTCTTC. This codes for CSVRPNNEQFF.

This clonotype was seen more than once but under ten times. This chain links TRBV7-9 with TRBJ1-2, with TRBD1 matching 10 bases. The V and J ends lost 2 bases and 2 bases, in that order; junction bases with no gene match: 2. CDR1 SEHNR and CDR2 FQNEAQ come from the germline V gene (reference sequence). CDR3 length equals 15 residues. CDR3 sequence reads: CASSLSGQGNYGYTF. The CDR3 bases are TGTGCCAGCAGCTTATCGGGACAGGGGAACTATGGCTACACCTTC.

This clonotype occurred many times. The chain has TRBV5-8 and TRBJ2-4, with 7 bases matching TRBD2. The V and J ends lost 4 bases and 0 bases, in that order; junction bases with no gene match: 4. The CDR3 has 15 amino acids. The germline V gene has CDR1 SGHTS and CDR2 YDEGEE. This CDR3 reads CASSPREGAKNIQYF. The CDR3 nucleotides are TGTGCCAGCAGCCCGAGGGAGGGAGCCAAAAACATTCAGTACTTC.